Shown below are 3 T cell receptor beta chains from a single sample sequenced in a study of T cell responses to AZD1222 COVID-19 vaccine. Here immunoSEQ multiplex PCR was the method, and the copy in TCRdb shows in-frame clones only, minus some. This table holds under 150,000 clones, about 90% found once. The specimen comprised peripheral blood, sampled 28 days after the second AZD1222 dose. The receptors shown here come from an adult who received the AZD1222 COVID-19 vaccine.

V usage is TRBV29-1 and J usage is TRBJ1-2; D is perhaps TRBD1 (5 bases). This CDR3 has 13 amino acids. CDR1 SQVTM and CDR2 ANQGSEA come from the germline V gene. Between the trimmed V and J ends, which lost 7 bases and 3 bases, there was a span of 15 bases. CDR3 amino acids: CSALRGMDYGYTF. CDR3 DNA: TGCAGCGCATTGCGGGGGATGGACTATGGCTACACCTTC.

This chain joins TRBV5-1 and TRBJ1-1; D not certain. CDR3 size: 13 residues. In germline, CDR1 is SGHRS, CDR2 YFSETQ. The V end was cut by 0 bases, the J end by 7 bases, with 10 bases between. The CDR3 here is CASSLVGRVEAFF. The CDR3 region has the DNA TGCGCCAGCAGCTTGGTAGGGAGAGTTGAAGCTTTCTTT.

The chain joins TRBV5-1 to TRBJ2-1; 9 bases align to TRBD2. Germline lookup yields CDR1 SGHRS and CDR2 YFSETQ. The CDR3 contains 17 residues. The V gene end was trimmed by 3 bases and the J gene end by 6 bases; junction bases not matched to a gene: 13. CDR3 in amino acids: CASSSQGGREGLNEQFF. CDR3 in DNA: TGCGCCAGCAGCTCCCAAGGTGGGCGGGAGGGCCTCAATGAGCAGTTCTTC.